This T cell receptor beta chain came from a study of T cells in Graves' hyperthyroidism and ophthalmopathy. V lost 0 bases, J lost 1 base, and 6 bases lay in between. Per the germline V gene, CDR1 is LGHDT and CDR2 is YNNKEL (reference sequence). The CDR3 spans 14 residues. In this sample, this clonotype turned up many times. RNA transcripts provided the source from which TCR beta CDR3 regions were amplified. The TCR CDR3 first-round RT-PCR relied on the HTBI primer set. TCRdb analysed the multiplex PCR reads with MiXCR anew, one entry per CDR3 protein. Of hundreds of thousands of distinct CDR3 sequences listed, around 21% are singletons.

The clonotype comes from a man younger than 45 with Graves' ophthalmopathy. This chain links TRBV3-1 with TRBJ1-1; D is undetermined. Source material: blood. CDR3 amino acids: CASSQDIGNTEAFF. The CDR3 bases are TGTGCCAGCAGCCAAGATATCGGGAACACTGAAGCTTTCTTT.